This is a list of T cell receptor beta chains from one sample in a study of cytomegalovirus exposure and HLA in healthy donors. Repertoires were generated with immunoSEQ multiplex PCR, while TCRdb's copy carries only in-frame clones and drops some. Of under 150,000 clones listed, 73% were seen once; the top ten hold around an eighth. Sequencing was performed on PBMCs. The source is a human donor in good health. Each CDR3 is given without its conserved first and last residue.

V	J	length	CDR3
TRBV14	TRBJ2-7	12	ASSQGQGAYEQY
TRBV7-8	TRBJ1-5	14	ASSLSPGDSNQPQH
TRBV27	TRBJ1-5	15	ASSTGQGGGLNQPQH
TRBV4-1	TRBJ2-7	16	ASSQEGGIGGVSYEQY
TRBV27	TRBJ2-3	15	ASSRTPLAALTDTQY
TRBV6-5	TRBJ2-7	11	ASSATGGSEQY
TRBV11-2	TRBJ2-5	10	ASSLEAETQY
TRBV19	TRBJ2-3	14	ASSIERGVRTDTQY
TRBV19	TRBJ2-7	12	ASSPGGQGYEQY
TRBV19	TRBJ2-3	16	ASSTLLAGGPVPDTQY
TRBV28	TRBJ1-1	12	ASSLGGRETEAF
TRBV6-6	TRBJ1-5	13	ASSTGLNSNQPQH
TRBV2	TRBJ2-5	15	ASRPLGVARSRETQY
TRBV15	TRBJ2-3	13	ATSRGLAGTDTQY
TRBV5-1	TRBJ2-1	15	ASSLGAPQGSYNEQF
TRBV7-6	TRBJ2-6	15	ASSLAPGASGANVLT
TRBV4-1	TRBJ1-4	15	ASSQELPGQTNEKLF
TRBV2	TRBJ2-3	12	ASSEYLGADTQY
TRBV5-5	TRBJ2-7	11	ASSLGTDYEQY
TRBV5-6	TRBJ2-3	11	ASSLVTAARMY
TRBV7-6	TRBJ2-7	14	ASSSLGGDASYEQY
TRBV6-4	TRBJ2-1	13	ASSDSQGSYNEQF
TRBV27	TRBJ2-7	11	ASSFGESYEQY
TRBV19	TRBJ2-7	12	ASRDRGTSYEQY
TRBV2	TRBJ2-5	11	ASSEGTGGLRN
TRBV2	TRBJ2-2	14	ASSESVGGDTGELF
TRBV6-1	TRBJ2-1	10	ASRTSGNEQF
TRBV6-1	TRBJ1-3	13	ASAPPGASGNTIY
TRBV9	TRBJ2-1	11	ASSVGTSNEQF
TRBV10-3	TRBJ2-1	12	AIRSGTGYNEQF
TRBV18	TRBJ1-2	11	ASSPVSGNGYT
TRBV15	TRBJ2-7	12	ATSRDRRSYEQY
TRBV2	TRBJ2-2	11	ASKGRGTGELF
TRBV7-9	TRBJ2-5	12	ASSLAGQQETQY
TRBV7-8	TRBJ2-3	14	ASSPPTGGVTDTQY
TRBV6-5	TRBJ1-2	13	ASSLGGLGSYGYT
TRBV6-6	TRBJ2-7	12	ASSPRLADYEQY
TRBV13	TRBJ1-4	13	ASSWVDGGDEKLF
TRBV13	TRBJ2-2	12	ASSLGRNTGELF
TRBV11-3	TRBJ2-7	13	ASSLASGRNYEQY
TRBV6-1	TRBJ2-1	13	ASSEQAGSYNEQF
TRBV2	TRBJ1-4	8	ASRDRELF
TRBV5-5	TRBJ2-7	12	ASSLGSSGDEQY
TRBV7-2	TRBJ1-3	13	ASSLPGFGGNTIY
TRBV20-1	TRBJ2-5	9	SAEEQETQY
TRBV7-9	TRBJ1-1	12	ASSLAAGGGEAF
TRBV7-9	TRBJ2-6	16	SSSPPQGGYSGANVLT
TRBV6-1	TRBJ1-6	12	ASNPGHGNSPLH
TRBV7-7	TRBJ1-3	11	ASSPSSGNTIY